Described below is a single TCR beta chain sequence and its context. Germline values: CDR1 MNHNY, CDR2 SVGAGI (reference sequence). V was pared by 8 bases and J by 2 bases, with 9 bases of the junction left unmatched. The CDR3 is 14 amino acids. An even split of each subset's genomic DNA across several immunoSEQ plates was performed. Assay: immunoSEQ multiplex PCR; the TCRdb copy retains only in-frame clones and omits some. The table has about 960,000 clones, over 60% seen once. The sample originates from a study of shared clonotypes between healthy human individuals. Specimen: memory CD4+ T cells sorted from blood. Documented subset: CD45RA-negative fraction. This clonotype originated in a man aged 18 to 30 in good health. This rearrangement joins TRBV6-6 to TRBJ2-7; 7 bases map to TRBD2. This chain's CDR3 is CASGGREKTYEQYF. CDR3 coding DNA: TGTGCCAGCGGGGGGAGGGAGAAAACCTACGAGCAGTACTTC.